Below, 21 T cell receptor beta chains from the same sample are listed, as sequenced in a study of blood T cell repertoires in COVID-19. TCRdb's table, derived via immunoSEQ multiplex PCR, lists solely in-frame clones and lacks some. The sample has some 80,000 clones, approximately 93% seen once. Sequencing was done on a sample of peripheral blood. The receptors were sampled from a man aged 50-59 years with COVID-19, enrolled during active disease.

The rearrangement uses TRBV4-2 and TRBJ2-7; D may be TRBD2 (6 bases). Looked up from germline, CDR1 is LGHNA and CDR2 is YNFKEQ. The CDR3 has 16 amino acids. Between the trimmed V and J ends, which lost 0 bases and 1 base, there was a span of 13 bases. The CDR3 here is CASSQDRAGRSYEQYF. CDR3 sequence (DNA): TGTGCCAGCAGCCAAGATAGGGCGGGAAGATCCTACGAGCAGTACTTC.

This chain uses TRBV10-3 with TRBJ2-7; possible D gene TRBD1, 6 bases. In germline, CDR1 is ENHRY, CDR2 SYGVKD. The CDR3 runs to 12 residues. V lost 3 bases and J 6 bases, leaving 9 bases between the germline ends. DNA of the CDR3: TGTGCCATCAGTGAACAGGGAAGCGAGCAGTACGTC. Amino acids: CAISEQGSEQYV.

J is TRBJ2-3 and V is TRBV29-1; D remains unclear. Trimming pared 4 bases from V and 0 bases from J, leaving 11 bases between. This CDR3 has 14 residues. CDR1 is SQVTM, CDR2 ANQGSEA, per germline. CDR3 nucleotide sequence: TGCAGCGTTGTCGCGTCTACTAGCACAGATACGCAGTATTTT. This encodes CSVVASTSTDTQYF.

The J gene is TRBJ1-5, the V gene TRBV12-1; the table's TRBD1 call for D was not verified on the DNA. TRBV12-1 is listed as a pseudogene. The CDR3 has 15 amino acids. The CDR3 is CASSSRDSRLGPQHF. The CDR3 nucleotides are TGTGCCAGCAGCTCCCGGGACAGTCGTTTGGGGCCCCAGCATTTT.

This clone has a single count. This chain joins TRBV30 and TRBJ2-7; TRBD2 aligns across 7 bases. The CDR3 has 15 residues. CDR1 is GTSNPN and CDR2 is SVGIG in the germline V gene (reference sequence). With V trimmed by 1 base and J by 2 bases, 8 bases remained unmatched. CDR3 protein: CAWSESAGLAYEQYF. The CDR3, as DNA: TGTGCCTGGAGTGAATCGGCAGGACTAGCCTACGAGCAGTACTTC.

V usage is TRBV9 and J usage is TRBJ2-1; maybe TRBD1 (5 bases). Deletions cut 3 bases from V and 5 bases from J, with 9 bases between. Germline loops: CDR1 SGDLS, CDR2 YYNGEE. The CDR3 is made up of 13 amino acids. The CDR3 here is CASSGGSDNEQFF. The CDR3 nucleotides are TGTGCCAGCAGCGGGGGCAGCGACAATGAGCAGTTCTTC.

V gene TRBV2 combines with J gene TRBJ2-1, with 9 positions matching TRBD2. This CDR3 has 15 amino acids. Germline V CDR1 and CDR2: SNHLY, FYNNEI. The J segment lost 4 bases and the V segment lost 8 bases, leaving 9 bases of the junction unmatched. The CDR3 bases are TGTGCCAGCCGTCCGGCGGGAGGGGTTTACAATGAGCAGTTCTTC. It yields the protein CASRPAGGVYNEQFF.

This clone was picked up a small number of times. The genes are TRBV25-1 and TRBJ2-3; D unresolved. Germline V gene lookup returns CDR1 MGHDK and CDR2 SYGVNS. Trimming removed 4 bases at V and 2 bases at J, with 4 bases between. The CDR3 is 12 amino acids. CDR3 region: CASSGHTDTQYF. CDR3 bases: TGTGCCAGCAGTGGACACACAGATACGCAGTATTTT. Full variable domain (remainder filled in from reference TRBV25-1 and TRBJ2-3): EADIYQTPRYLVIGTGKKITLECSQTMGHDKMYWYQQDPGMELHLIHYSYGVNSTEKGDLSSESTVSRIRTEHFPLTLESARPSHTSQYLCASSGHTDTQYFGPGTRLTVL.

This chain joins TRBV28 and TRBJ2-4; TRBD1 agrees at 8 bases. The CDR3 spans 16 residues. J lost 7 bases, V lost 2 bases, and 10 bases had no gene match. Germline V gene data show CDR1 as MDHEN and CDR2 as SYDVKM. CDR3 region: CASSLQGARLMNIQYF. CDR3 bases: TGTGCCAGCAGTTTACAGGGGGCGAGGTTGATGAACATTCAGTACTTC.

This CDR3 reads CASSLARGGQFF. The CDR3 DNA sequence: TGTGCCAGCAGCCTCGCCCGTGGCGGGCAGTTCTTC. The chain combines TRBV3-1 (or the pseudogene TRBV3-2) with TRBJ2-1; the D is unclear. Looked up from germline, CDR1 is LGHDT and CDR2 is YNNKEL (reference sequence). The V gene lost 4 bases and the J gene lost 12 bases, with 13 bases spanning the gap. The CDR3 runs to 12 residues.

The chain carries TRBV5-1 and TRBJ2-1, with 9 bases lining up with TRBD1. Trimming took 3 bases from V and 5 from J; bases not matched to a gene: 9. The CDR3 has 16 amino acids. Germline lookup yields CDR1 SGHRS and CDR2 YFSETQ. Here the CDR3 reads CASSSGTGRSDNEQFF. DNA for the CDR3: TGCGCCAGCAGCTCCGGGACAGGGCGGTCAGACAATGAGCAGTTCTTC.

The CDR3 loop reads CASQSPGNTGELFF. CDR3 nucleotides: TGCGCCAGCCAGTCCCCAGGAAACACCGGGGAGCTGTTTTTT. The V call is TRBV5-1, the J call TRBJ2-2, with D uncertain. This CDR3 is 14 amino acids long. The V end was cut by 7 bases, the J end by 2 bases, with 12 bases between. Per the germline V gene, CDR1 is SGHRS and CDR2 is YFSETQ. Full variable domain (missing parts from reference TRBV5-1 and TRBJ2-2): KAGVTQTPRYLIKTRGQQVTLSCSPISGHRSVSWYQQTPGQGLQFLFEYFSETQRNKGNFPGRFSGRQFSNSRSEMNVSTLELGDSALYLCASQSPGNTGELFFGEGSRLTVL.

The J gene is TRBJ2-7, the V gene TRBV20-1, with 7 bases lining up with TRBD2. V lost 3 bases and J lost 2; bases outside the gene matches: 4. The CDR3 has 13 residues. Germline V gene sequence: CDR1 DFQATT, CDR2 SNEGSKA (reference sequence). CDR3 bases: TGCAGTGCTAGTAGAAGCGGGACCTACGAGCAGTACTTC. It translates to CSASRSGTYEQYF.

The J gene is TRBJ2-5, the V gene TRBV4-3, with 8 bases matching TRBD1. The V gene's germline CDR1 is LGHNA and CDR2 YSLEER. The V gene end was trimmed by 3 bases and the J gene end by 1 base; junction bases not matched to a gene: 4. The CDR3 extends over 15 amino acids. In DNA form, the CDR3 reads TGCGCCAGCAGCCAGGAGGGACAGGCCCAAGAGACCCAGTACTTC. Protein: CASSQEGQAQETQYF.

The DNA for the CDR3 is TGTGCCAGCAGCTTACCTCCTAGGGGCGGCTACAATGAGCAGTTCTTC. Amino acid sequence: CASSLPPRGGYNEQFF. J is TRBJ2-1 and V is TRBV7-9; weak D call: TRBD1 (5 bases). The CDR3 extends over 16 amino acids. Trimming took off 2 bases at V and 3 bases at J, with 14 bases between the two ends. Germline-derived CDR1 and CDR2 are SEHNR and FQNEAQ (reference sequence).

About this clone itself: The same CDR3 is also encoded by other DNA sequences in this sample. The V gene is TRBV9, the J gene TRBJ2-2; 12 bases map to TRBD2. The CDR3 contains 18 residues. The ends lost 4 bases at V and 0 bases at J; junction bases unmatched: 7. Germline assignment: CDR1 SGDLS and CDR2 YYNGEE. The CDR3: CASSLGLAGYANTGELFF. In DNA form, the CDR3 reads TGTGCCAGCAGCTTGGGACTAGCGGGCTACGCGAACACCGGGGAGCTGTTTTTT.

The chain couples TRBV3-1 (or the pseudogene TRBV3-2) to TRBJ2-3; 8 bases match TRBD2. The trim removed 6 bases at V and 0 bases at J, leaving 5 bases unmatched. Germline CDR1 LGHDT, CDR2 YNNKEL (reference sequence). CDR3 size: 15 residues. DNA for the CDR3: TGTGCCAGCAGTGATCGACTAGCGAGCACAGATACGCAGTATTTT. It codes for CASSDRLASTDTQYF.

J is TRBJ2-1 and V is TRBV19; D possibly corresponds to TRBD1 (6 bases). Deletions cut 3 bases from V and 6 bases from J, with 9 bases between. Germline assignment: CDR1 LNHDA and CDR2 SQIVND (reference sequence). The CDR3 contains 13 residues. CDR3: CASSIGTRNEQFF. The CDR3 bases are TGTGCCAGTAGTATCGGGACACGCAATGAGCAGTTCTTC.

The chain is built from TRBV20-1 and TRBJ1-1; tentative D call: TRBD1 (5 bases). Germline CDR1 is DFQATT and CDR2 is SNEGSKA (reference sequence). V gave up 3 bases and J gave up 4 bases, with 9 bases separating them. There are 12 residues in the CDR3. As DNA, the CDR3 is TGCAGTGCTAGTGGGGGAGCCACTGAAGCTTTCTTT. As protein: CSASGGATEAFF.

The V and J genes are TRBV29-1 and TRBJ1-2; weak D call: TRBD1 (5 bases). The CDR3 is made up of 11 amino acids. Deletions cut 7 bases from V and 6 bases from J, with 12 bases between. Germline V gene sequence: CDR1 SQVTM, CDR2 ANQGSEA. CDR3 region: CSANWGDGYTF. DNA for the CDR3: TGCAGCGCTAATTGGGGGGATGGCTACACCTTC.

The chain carries TRBV19 and TRBJ2-3, with TRBD2 matching over 11 bases. This CDR3 is built from 14 residues. The trim removed 3 bases at V and 7 bases at J, leaving 3 bases unmatched. Germline CDR1 LNHDA, CDR2 SQIVND (reference sequence). CDR3 residues: CASSITSGSNTQYF. The CDR3 DNA follows: TGTGCCAGTAGTATCACTAGCGGGAGTAATACGCAGTATTTT.